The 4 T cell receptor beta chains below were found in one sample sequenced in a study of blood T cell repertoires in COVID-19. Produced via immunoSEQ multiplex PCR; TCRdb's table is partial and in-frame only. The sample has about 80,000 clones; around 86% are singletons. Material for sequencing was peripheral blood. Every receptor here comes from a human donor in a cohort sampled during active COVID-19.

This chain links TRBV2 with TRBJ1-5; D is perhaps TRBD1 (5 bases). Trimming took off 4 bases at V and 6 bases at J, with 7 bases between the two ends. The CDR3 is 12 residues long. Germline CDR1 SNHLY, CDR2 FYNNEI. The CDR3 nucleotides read TGTGCCAGCAGTGGACAGAGTCAGCCCCAGCATTTT. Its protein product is CASSGQSQPQHF.

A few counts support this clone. CDR3 protein: CASSLRWSETQYF. The DNA for the CDR3 is TGTGCCAGCAGTCTCAGGTGGTCAGAGACCCAGTACTTC. The chain combines TRBV27 with TRBJ2-5; D unresolved. With 5 bases removed from V and 4 bases from J, the gap between germline ends came to 11 bases. The CDR3 is 13 residues long. The germline V gene has CDR1 MNHEY and CDR2 SMNVEV (reference sequence).

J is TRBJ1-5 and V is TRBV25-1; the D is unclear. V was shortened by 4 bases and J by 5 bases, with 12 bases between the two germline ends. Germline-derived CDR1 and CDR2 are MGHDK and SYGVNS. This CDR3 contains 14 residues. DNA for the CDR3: TGTGCCAGCAGTGGGGGAGGTGTGGATCAGCCCCAGCATTTT. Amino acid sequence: CASSGGGVDQPQHF.

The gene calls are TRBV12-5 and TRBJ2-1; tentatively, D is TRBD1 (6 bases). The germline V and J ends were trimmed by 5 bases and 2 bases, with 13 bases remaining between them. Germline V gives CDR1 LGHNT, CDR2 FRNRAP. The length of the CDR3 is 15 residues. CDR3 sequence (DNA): TGTGCTAGTGGTCCTCCCGGGACAACCTACAATGAGCAGTTCTTC. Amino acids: CASGPPGTTYNEQFF.